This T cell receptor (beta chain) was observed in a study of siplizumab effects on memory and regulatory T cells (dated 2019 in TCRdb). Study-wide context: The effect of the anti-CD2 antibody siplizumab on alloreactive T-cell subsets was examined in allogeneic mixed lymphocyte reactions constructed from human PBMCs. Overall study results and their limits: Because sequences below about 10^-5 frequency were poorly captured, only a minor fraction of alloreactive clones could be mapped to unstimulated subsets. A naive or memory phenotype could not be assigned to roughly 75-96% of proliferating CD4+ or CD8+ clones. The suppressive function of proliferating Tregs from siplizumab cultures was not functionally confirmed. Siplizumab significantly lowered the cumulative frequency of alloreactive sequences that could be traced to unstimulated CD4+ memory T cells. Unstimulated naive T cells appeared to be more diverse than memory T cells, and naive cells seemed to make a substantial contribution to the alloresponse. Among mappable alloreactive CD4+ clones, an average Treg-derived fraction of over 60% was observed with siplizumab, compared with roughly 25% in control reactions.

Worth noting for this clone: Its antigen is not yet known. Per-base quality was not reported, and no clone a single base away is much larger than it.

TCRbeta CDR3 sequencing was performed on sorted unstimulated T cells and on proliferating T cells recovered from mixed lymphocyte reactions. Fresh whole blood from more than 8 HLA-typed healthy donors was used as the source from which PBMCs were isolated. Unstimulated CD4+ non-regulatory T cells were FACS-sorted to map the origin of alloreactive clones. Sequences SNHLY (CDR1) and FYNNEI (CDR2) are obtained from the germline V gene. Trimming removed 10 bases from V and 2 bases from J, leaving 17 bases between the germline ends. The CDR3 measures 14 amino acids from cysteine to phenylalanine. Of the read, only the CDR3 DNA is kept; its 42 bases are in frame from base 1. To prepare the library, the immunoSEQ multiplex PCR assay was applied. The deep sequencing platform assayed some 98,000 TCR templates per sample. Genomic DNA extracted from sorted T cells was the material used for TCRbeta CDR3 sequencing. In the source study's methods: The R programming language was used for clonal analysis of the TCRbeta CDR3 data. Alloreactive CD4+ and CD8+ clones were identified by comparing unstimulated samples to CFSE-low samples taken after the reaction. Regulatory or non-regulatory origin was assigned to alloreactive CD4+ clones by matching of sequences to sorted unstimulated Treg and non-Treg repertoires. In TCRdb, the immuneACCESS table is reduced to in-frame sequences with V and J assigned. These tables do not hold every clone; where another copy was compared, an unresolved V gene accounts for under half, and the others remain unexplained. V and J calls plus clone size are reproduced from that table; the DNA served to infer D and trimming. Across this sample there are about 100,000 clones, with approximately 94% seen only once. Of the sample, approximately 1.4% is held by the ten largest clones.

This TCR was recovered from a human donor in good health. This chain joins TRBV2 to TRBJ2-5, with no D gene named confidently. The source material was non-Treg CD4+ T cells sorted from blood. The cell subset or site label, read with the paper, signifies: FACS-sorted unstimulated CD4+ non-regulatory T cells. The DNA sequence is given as TGTGCCACCTCAGTAGGATACCTTCAAGAGACCCAGTACTTC. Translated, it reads CATSVGYLQETQYF. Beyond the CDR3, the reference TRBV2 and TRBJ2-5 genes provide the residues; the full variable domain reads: EPEVTQTPSHQVTQMGQEVILRCVPISNHLYFYWYRQILGQKVEFLVSFYNNEISEKSEIFDDQFSVERPDGSNFTLKIRSTKLEDSAMYFCATSVGYLQETQYFGPGTRLLVL.